This T cell receptor beta chain was retrieved from a study of blood T cell repertoires in COVID-19. About the study: The samples span acute and convalescent COVID-19 from the United States, Italy and Spain.

As handled by the study authors: Reference gene primers were amplified, and this amplification served to estimate nucleated cell counts. Only in-frame clones appear in the TCRdb table, and some are missing; sequencing was by immunoSEQ multiplex PCR. That table supplies the V and J calls and clone size; D and trimming were determined from the DNA. The data contain approximately 190,000 clones, 70% to 90% of them singletons. The length of the CDR3 is 15 residues. Germline CDR1 is MDHEN and CDR2 is SYDVKM. V lost 6 bases, J lost 4 bases, and 9 bases stayed unmatched. Sequencing used peripheral blood. The receptor was isolated from an older woman with active or convalescent COVID-19. The V gene is TRBV28, the J gene TRBJ2-3; 8 bases fit TRBD2. The CDR3 DNA reads as TGTGCCAGCAGCCAAAGCGGGAGTCTTTCAGATACGCAGTATTTT. The encoded protein is CASSQSGSLSDTQYF.